These 4 T cell receptor beta chains were all obtained from the same sample, sequenced in a study of T cell responses to AZD1222 COVID-19 vaccine. Sequenced by immunoSEQ multiplex PCR; TCRdb stores in-frame clones only, minus some. This sample has some 180,000 clones, with approximately 90% found just once. Sequencing was performed on peripheral blood, taken 28 days after the second AZD1222 dose. These receptors all come from an adult who received the AZD1222 COVID-19 vaccine.

The chain recombines TRBV10-3 with TRBJ2-7; D is unresolved. V was pared by 3 bases and J by 9 bases, with 9 bases between. The CDR3 totals 11 residues. Germline CDR1 is ENHRY and CDR2 is SYGVKD. The CDR3 region has the DNA TGTGCCATCAGTGACGATATAGGGCAGTACTTC. Amino acid sequence: CAISDDIGQYF.

This clone was detected a few times. The chain is built from TRBV4-1 and TRBJ2-2, with 8 bases fitting TRBD1. This CDR3 is 15 amino acids long. CDR1 is MGHRA, CDR2 YSYEKL, per germline. J lost 5 bases, V lost 3 bases, and 5 bases had no gene match. CDR3 residues: CASSQPGQETGELFF. The CDR3, as DNA: TGCGCCAGCAGCCAGCCGGGACAGGAGACCGGGGAGCTGTTTTTT.

The CDR3: CASSPGTGGETQYF. In DNA, the CDR3 is TGTGCCAGCTCCCCCGGGACAGGGGGAGAGACCCAGTACTTC. This chain joins TRBV18 and TRBJ2-5; 11 nucleotides agree with TRBD1. Germline V gene sequence: CDR1 KGHSH, CDR2 LQKENI. The CDR3 contains 14 residues. With V trimmed by 6 bases and J by 4 bases, 4 bases remained unmatched. The full variable domain, its missing parts supplied by reference TRBV18 and TRBJ2-5, is NAGVMQNPRHLVRRRGQEARLRCSPMKGHSHVYWYRQLPEEGLKFMVYLQKENIIDESGMPKERFSAEFPKEGPSILRIQQVVRGDSAAYFCASSPGTGGETQYFGPGTRLLVL.

The rearrangement links TRBV4-1 to TRBJ2-2; no reliable D call. The CDR3 is made up of 14 amino acids. Looked up from germline, CDR1 is MGHRA and CDR2 is YSYEKL. V lost 1 base, J lost 2 bases, and 5 bases lay in between. CDR3 nucleotide sequence: TGCGCCAGCAGCCAAGGGTCTAACACCGGGGAGCTGTTTTTT. Protein product: CASSQGSNTGELFF.